The clone carrying this T cell receptor (beta chain) was counted a few times. Its antigen remains unidentified. The sample is drawn from a study of cytomegalovirus exposure and HLA in healthy donors. Study-level information: One earlier analysis, a look at 150 million to 200 million T cells, found about 100 million unique TCR beta sequences.

PCR employed 60 Vbeta and 13 Jbeta primers. Some clones are missing from TCRdb's copy, which holds only in-frame ones; the method was immunoSEQ multiplex PCR. The sample lists some 140,000 clones; 60% to 75% were seen once. Findings and caveats of the study: As a later analysis showed, a missense DCLRE1C variant was linked to trimming of TCR beta V- and J-genes. The study designated 160 or so TCR beta chains cytomegalovirus-associated. A previous analysis found most TCR beta V segments productive roughly 90% or roughly 30% of the time.

V lost 6 bases, J lost 0 bases, and 12 bases lay in between. The germline CDR1 and CDR2 sequences are MGHRA and YSYEKL. CDR3 length: 15 amino acids. The sequence came from a man between 18 and 35 years old in good health and CMV-seronegative. Material: PBMCs. The V gene is TRBV4-1, the J gene TRBJ2-1; no clear D gene. The CDR3 bases are TGCGCCAGCAGTCCAACAGCAACCTCCTACAATGAGCAGTTCTTC. Translation gives CASSPTATSYNEQFF.